Detailed here is one T cell receptor beta chain. Its specific antigen is unknown. Per-base quality was not reported, and no clone a single base away is much larger than it. The data stem from a study of OX40 agonist ivuxolimab in advanced cancers. Background on the whole study: Ivuxolimab was an agonistic, fully human IgG2 monoclonal antibody directed against OX40 (CD134), a costimulatory receptor. Intravenous ivuxolimab was administered to patients every 2 weeks at six dose levels: 0.01, 0.1, 0.3, 1.5, 3 and 10 mg/kg. Among the roughly 52 dose-escalation patients, some 20 had hepatocellular carcinoma, approximately 15 melanoma, 9 renal cell carcinoma and 9 head and neck cancer. The dose-escalation cohort was about 87% male with a mean age of about 60 years, ranging from 23 to 79. Patients were allowed to have had prior anti-PD-1, anti-PD-L1 or anti-CTLA-4 therapy, and roughly 40% of the dose-escalation patients had previously received checkpoint inhibitors. Partial responses occurred in three dose-escalation patients, of whom one had hepatocellular carcinoma and two had cutaneous melanoma. Peripheral TCRbeta sequencing was intended to test whether TCR sequence diversity was altered and clonal T-cell expansion was caused by ivuxolimab. The monotherapy dose-escalation portion (N of about 50 patients) of the phase I ivuxolimab trial is reported in the paper.

The CDR3 sequence holds 15 residues, the cysteine and phenylalanine included. CDR3 DNA is the only sequence kept; it has 45 bases, read in frame from the first base. CDR1 WSHSY and CDR2 SAAADI were looked up in the germline V gene. After removal of 2 bases from V and 3 bases from J, the junction retains 1 base not matched to a gene. Results the study describes overall, beyond this receptor: Antigen specificity was not determined for the clonally expanded peripheral T cells. At doses from 0.1 to 3.0 mg/kg, clonal expansion was seen in both CD4+ and CD8+ blood T cells between baseline and week 6. Low levels of normalized T-cell clonal expansion were also shown by some nonresponding patients. Partial responders in the 0.1-3.0 mg/kg groups had among the lowest normalized peripheral clonal expansion, especially among CD8+ T cells. After ivuxolimab, CD8+ T cells had more expanded clones than CD4+ T cells on average.

Patients with a history of autoimmune disease or receiving systemic immunosuppression were excluded from the trial. Peripheral blood for TCR sequencing was drawn from every dose cohort at baseline, at cycle 4 day 1 and at cycle 7 day 1. Samples came from an open-label, multicenter, first-in-human phase I dose-escalation trial of ivuxolimab. Adults with locally advanced or metastatic head and neck squamous cell, hepatocellular, melanoma or renal cell carcinoma were enrolled in the trial. Before TCR sequencing, CD4+ T cells and CD8+ T cells were sorted from peripheral blood as separate populations. Genomic DNA was extracted from sorted cells for sequencing of the TCRbeta CDR3 region. The immunoSEQ Assay was used for sequencing of TCRbeta CDR3 regions. TCRdb's version of the immuneACCESS table is confined to in-frame rearrangements and falls short of the full clone set. An unresolved V gene accounts for under half of the shortfall where checked; the remainder is of unknown origin. Counted in this sample were around 15,000 clones; roughly 81% of them appeared once. Jointly, the top ten make up about two thirds of the sample.

The sequence links TRBV10-2 to TRBJ2-2, with 9 middle bases fitting TRBD2. The sample was CD4+ or CD8+ T cells sorted from blood, taken in a trial of the OX40 agonist ivuxolimab. The TCR was taken from an adult with an advanced solid tumor such as melanoma, head and neck, liver or kidney cancer. The CDR3 corresponds to CASSEGGRDTGELFF. The nucleotide sequence reads as follows: TGCGCCAGCAGTGAGGGCGGGAGGGACACCGGGGAGCTGTTTTTT.